A single TCR beta chain is shown here with its context. Sequenced by immunoSEQ multiplex PCR; TCRdb stores in-frame clones only, minus some. The table includes about 130,000 clones, over 75% detected once. Germline assignment: CDR1 SGHVS and CDR2 FQNEAQ. The CDR3 totals 13 residues. The V end lost 1 base, the J end lost 5 bases, and 6 bases lay between the germline ends. This sample stems from a study of control samples from healthy donors and cancer patients. The sequencing sample was made of blood. This receptor was taken from a man between 35 and 55 years old in good health. The chain is built from TRBV7-8 and TRBJ1-5; D is ambiguous. CDR3 in amino acids: CASSLVGDQPQHF. In DNA form, the CDR3 reads TGTGCCAGCAGCTTAGTAGGTGATCAGCCCCAGCATTTT. Drawing the rest from reference TRBV7-8 and TRBJ1-5, the complete variable domain is GAGVSQSPRYKVAKRGQDVALRCDPISGHVSLFWYQQALGQGPEFLTYFQNEAQLDKSGLPSDRFFAERPEGSVSTLKIQRTQQEDSAVYLCASSLVGDQPQHFGDGTRLSIL.